This TCR beta chain was sequenced during a study of shared clonotypes between healthy human individuals. Libraries were prepared by immunoSEQ multiplex PCR; TCRdb keeps only in-frame clonotypes and omits some of them. The table has 2,500,000 or so clones, approximately 92% seen once. This clonotype was obtained from a young man in good health. Sequenced material: naive CD4+ T cells sorted from blood. Documented subset: CD45RA+ positively selected.

The CDR3 reads CASSQERQSNYGYTF. The DNA for the CDR3 is TGTGCCAGCAGCCAAGAAAGACAGAGTAACTATGGCTACACCTTC. The chain carries TRBV4-2 and TRBJ1-2; a weak D match, TRBD1 (5 bases). The CDR3 extends over 15 amino acids. CDR1 is LGHNA and CDR2 is YNFKEQ in the germline V gene. V lost 0 bases and J 1 base, leaving 9 bases between the germline ends.